The T cell receptor (beta chain) described here comes from a study of patients and donors after allogeneic stem cell transplantation. Germline V lookup: CDR1 SGHTA, CDR2 FQGTGA. With 2 bases clipped from V and 7 bases from J, the junction kept 9 bases outside the gene matches. The CDR3 contains 16 residues. This clonotype has only one observation. TCRdb ran MiXCR on the RT-PCR reads and lists one entry per CDR3 protein. Altogether approximately 200,000 distinct CDR3 sequences are present, less than 45% being singletons, with the ten largest covering less than 40%. The chain has TRBV7-3 and TRBJ2-1; 9 bases map to TRBD1. This receptor was identified in a human donor who was either an allogeneic HSCT recipient or a stem cell or donor lymphocyte infusion donor (not recorded which). It is not recorded whose cells these are; they may come from a transplant donor. The specimen sequenced was blood, either unsorted or a sorted T cell fraction (not recorded which). As DNA, the CDR3 is TGTGCCAGCAGCTTATCCATAAGGACAGGGGAGAATGAGCAGTTCTTC. Protein sequence: CASSLSIRTGENEQFF. The variable domain in full, with the rest retrieved from reference TRBV7-3 and TRBJ2-1, is GAGVSQTPSNKVTEKGKYVELRCDPISGHTALYWYRQSLGQGPEFLIYFQGTGAADDSGLPNDRFFAVRPEGSVSTLKIQRTERGDSAVYLCASSLSIRTGENEQFFGPGTRLTVL.